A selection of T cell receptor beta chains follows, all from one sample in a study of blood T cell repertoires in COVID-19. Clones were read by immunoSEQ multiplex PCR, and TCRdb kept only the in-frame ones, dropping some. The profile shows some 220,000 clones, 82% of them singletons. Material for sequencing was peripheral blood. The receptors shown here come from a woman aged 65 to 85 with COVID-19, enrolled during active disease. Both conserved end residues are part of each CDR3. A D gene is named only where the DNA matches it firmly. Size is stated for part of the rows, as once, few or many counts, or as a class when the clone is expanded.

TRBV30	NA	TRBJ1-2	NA	CAWSASGGYGYTF	TGTGCCTGGAGCGCGTCGGGGGGCTATGGCTACACCTTC
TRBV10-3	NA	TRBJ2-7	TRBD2	CAISEPPGSIAGETYEQYF	TGTGCCATCAGTGAGCCGCCCGGATCGATAGCGGGAGAGACCTACGAGCAGTACTTC
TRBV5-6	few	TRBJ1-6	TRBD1	CASSLHYSGTGMSPLHF	TGTGCCAGCAGCCTTCATTACTCCGGGACAGGGATGTCACCCCTCCACTTT
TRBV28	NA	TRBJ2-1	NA	CASSLSGQGGGGEQFF	TGTGCCAGCAGTTTATCGGGGCAGGGAGGGGGAGGTGAGCAGTTCTTC
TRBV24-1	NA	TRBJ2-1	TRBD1	CATSDVAGGAGNEQFF	TGTGCCACCAGTGACGTTGCAGGGGGCGCAGGAAATGAGCAGTTCTTC
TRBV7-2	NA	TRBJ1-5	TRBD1	CASSLGTTGGGQPQHF	TGTGCCAGCAGCTTAGGGACGACAGGGGGCGGTCAGCCCCAGCATTTT
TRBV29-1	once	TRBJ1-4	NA	CSVNREGGEKLFF	TGCAGCGTTAACAGGGAAGGGGGTGAAAAACTGTTTTTT
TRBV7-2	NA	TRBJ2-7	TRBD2	CASSFISGITGEQYF	TGTGCCAGCAGCTTTATTAGCGGGATTACTGGCGAGCAGTACTTC
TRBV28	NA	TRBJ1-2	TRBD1	CASSFPDRGRGGYTF	TGTGCCAGCAGTTTTCCCGACAGGGGGCGCGGTGGCTACACCTTC
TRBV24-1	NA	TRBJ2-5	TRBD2	CATSGSVAGVGTQYF	TGTGCCACCAGTGGGTCTGTAGCGGGAGTGGGGACCCAGTACTTC
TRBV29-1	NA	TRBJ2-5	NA	CSVEGGQGEETQYF	TGCAGCGTTGAGGGGGGCCAGGGGGAAGAGACCCAGTACTTC
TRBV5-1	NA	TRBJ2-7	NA	CASSPQGFGYEQYF	TGCGCCAGCAGCCCACAGGGATTCGGCTACGAGCAGTACTTC
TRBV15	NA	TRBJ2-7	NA	CATSIENQGPYEQYF	TGTGCCACCAGCATAGAAAATCAGGGTCCCTACGAGCAGTACTTC
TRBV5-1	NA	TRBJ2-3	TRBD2	CASSVGLAGTDTQYF	TGCGCCAGCAGCGTGGGACTAGCGGGGACGGATACGCAGTATTTT
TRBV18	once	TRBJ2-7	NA	CASSPPSAGATGEQYF	TGTGCCAGCTCACCACCGTCGGCAGGGGCCACTGGCGAGCAGTACTTC
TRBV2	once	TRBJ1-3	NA	CASSPESSGNTIYF	TGTGCCAGCAGCCCAGAAAGCTCTGGAAACACCATATATTTT
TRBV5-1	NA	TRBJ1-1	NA	CASSLSAPRGGNTEAFF	TGCGCCAGCAGCTTGAGTGCCCCGAGAGGGGGGAACACTGAAGCTTTCTTT
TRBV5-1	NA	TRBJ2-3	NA	CASSTKTSFFSSTDTQYF	TGCGCCAGCAGCACGAAGACTAGTTTTTTTTCGAGCACAGATACGCAGTATTTT
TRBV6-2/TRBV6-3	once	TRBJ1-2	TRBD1	CASSYPGQLFYGYTF	TGTGCCAGCAGTTACCCGGGACAGCTATTCTATGGCTACACCTTC
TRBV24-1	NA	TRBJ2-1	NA	CATSDLGTGSLNEQFF	TGTGCCACCAGTGATTTAGGCACAGGGAGTCTGAATGAGCAGTTCTTC
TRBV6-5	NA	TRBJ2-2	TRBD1	CASSLRTGPTGELFF	TGTGCCAGCAGCCTTCGGACAGGGCCCACCGGGGAGCTGTTTTTT
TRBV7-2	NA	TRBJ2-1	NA	CASSPRTGGNEQFF	TGTGCCAGCAGCCCCCGGACAGGAGGGAATGAGCAGTTCTTC
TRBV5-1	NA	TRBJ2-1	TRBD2	CASSLGTSGTEQFF	TGCGCCAGCAGCTTGGGGACTAGCGGGACTGAGCAGTTCTTC
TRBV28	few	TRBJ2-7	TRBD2	CASRASGIYEQYF	TGTGCCAGCAGGGCTAGCGGGATCTACGAGCAGTACTTC
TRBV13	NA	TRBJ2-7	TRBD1	CASSSRQGSYEQYF	TGTGCCAGCAGCTCTCGACAGGGGTCCTACGAGCAGTACTTC
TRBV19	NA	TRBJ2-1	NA	CASSIDLTGEQFF	TGTGCCAGTAGTATAGATCTAACAGGGGAGCAGTTCTTC
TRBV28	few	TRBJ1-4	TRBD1	CASRLQGAGEKLFF	TGTGCCAGCAGGCTTCAGGGGGCTGGGGAAAAACTGTTTTTT
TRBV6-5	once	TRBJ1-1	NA	CASSLQRGITEAFF	TGTGCCAGCAGCCTACAGAGGGGGATCACTGAAGCTTTCTTT
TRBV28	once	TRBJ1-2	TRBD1	CASSTRSSGQAGYTF	TGTGCCAGCAGCACCCGGTCGTCGGGACAGGCGGGCTACACCTTC
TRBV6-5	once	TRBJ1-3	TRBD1	CASRQGDLSGNTIYF	TGTGCCAGCAGACAGGGGGACCTATCTGGAAACACCATATATTTT
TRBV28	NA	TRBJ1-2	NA	CASRPGNYGYTF	TGTGCCAGCAGACCCGGGAACTATGGCTACACCTTC